The entry that follows covers one T cell receptor beta chain sequence. Its antigen target is currently unknown. The input lacks base qualities; no much larger clone sits a single base away. The data originate from a study of spatial heterogeneity in lung cancer (dated by TCRdb to between 2017 and 2020). Regarding the research as a whole: The donors were 65 to 90 patients from the lung TRACERx cohort who had early-stage, untreated non-small cell lung cancer. Follow-up PBMC samples were sequenced whenever the samples were available, and the median time to follow-up was about 25 months after resection. More beta-chain than alpha-chain transcripts were consistently detected, likely reflecting higher beta-chain transcript abundance. In the raw uncorrected reads, each unique combination of TCR and UMI appeared more than ten times on average. In non-small cell lung cancer, the study quantitatively compared TCR alpha and beta repertoires across several tumor regions, matched nontumor lung, and blood. Nonsynonymous mutation counts, determined by whole-exome sequencing of tumor tissue, were related to features of the TCR repertoire. Both alpha and beta chains were TCR-sequenced in around 220 tumor regions, some 64 matched nontumor lung samples and some 50 PBMC samples obtained at surgery. The research as a whole found: Confirming at a functional level the hypothesis that regional TCRs recognize regional mutations was considered to require additional single-cell paired TCR alpha and beta sequencing. Only 14 patients were included in the comparisons of baseline and follow-up blood repertoires. Ubiquitous expanded tumor TCRs were detected in blood more often at tumor resection than at routine follow-up.

What this sample's time point label stands for: blood at routine non-recurrence follow-up after resection. Whole RNA extracted from tumor and nontumor lung tissue, or from cryopreserved PBMC samples, was used for TCR sequencing without cell sorting. Patients were selected for TCR sequencing only if sufficient RNA was available from at least two tumor regions. The germline V gene gives CDR1 as ENHRY and CDR2 as SYGVKD. Measured from the cysteine to the phenylalanine, the CDR3 is 13 residues long. This entry keeps only the CDR3 DNA: 39 bases, framed from base 1. The germline ends are 15 bases apart after V is trimmed by 10 bases and J by 3 bases. Library method: 5' RACE. Sequencing was performed on a NextSeq 500. To allow correction of PCR and sequencing errors, the TCR library protocol tagged every TCR cDNA molecule with a unique molecular identifier. The paper's processing steps were these. TCR identification, UMI-based error correction and CDR3 extraction were all carried out with Decombinator tools. TCRs above a frequency of 2 per 1,000, corresponding to the top 1% of the tumor frequency distribution, were defined as expanded. Rényi diversity was computed with the R vegan package after subsampling each repertoire 100 times to 5,000 TCRs. To build CDR3 similarity networks, amino acid triplet string-kernel similarity was used, and CDR3s were connected when their pairwise similarity was above 0.82. In TCRdb, the public reads were trimmed at Q25 with fastp and aligned with MiXCR, with productive beta chains retained. Every CDR3 protein is listed once, alongside the most common genes and DNA of its rows. The V and J calls and clone size are TCRdb's, not the authors'. The sample has 25,000 to 35,000 distinct CDR3 sequences on record, 8% to 13% of them singletons. The ten biggest clones cover about 30% of the sample.

The sample was PBMCs, taken at follow-up. The sequence came from a female donor with early-stage non-small cell lung cancer. The V and J segments used are TRBV10-3 and TRBJ2-5; no D segment can be confidently identified. The sequenced DNA is TGTGCCACCGCTCTAGGCTTCGAAGAGACCCAGTACTTC. Its protein is CATALGFEETQYF.